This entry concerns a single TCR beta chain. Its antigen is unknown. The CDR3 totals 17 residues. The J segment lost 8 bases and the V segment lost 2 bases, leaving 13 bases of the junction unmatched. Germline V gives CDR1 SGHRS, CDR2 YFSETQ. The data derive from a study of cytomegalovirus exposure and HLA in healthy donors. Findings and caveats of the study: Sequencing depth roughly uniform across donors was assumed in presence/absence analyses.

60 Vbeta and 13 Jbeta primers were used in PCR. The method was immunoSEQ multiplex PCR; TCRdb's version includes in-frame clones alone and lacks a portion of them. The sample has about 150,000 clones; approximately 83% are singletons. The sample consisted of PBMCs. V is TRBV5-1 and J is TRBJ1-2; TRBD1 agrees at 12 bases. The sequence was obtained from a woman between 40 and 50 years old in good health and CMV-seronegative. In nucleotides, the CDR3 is TGCGCCAGCAGCTTAGAGGTTCCGGGACAGGGGGCGAGCGGCTACACCTTC. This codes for CASSLEVPGQGASGYTF.